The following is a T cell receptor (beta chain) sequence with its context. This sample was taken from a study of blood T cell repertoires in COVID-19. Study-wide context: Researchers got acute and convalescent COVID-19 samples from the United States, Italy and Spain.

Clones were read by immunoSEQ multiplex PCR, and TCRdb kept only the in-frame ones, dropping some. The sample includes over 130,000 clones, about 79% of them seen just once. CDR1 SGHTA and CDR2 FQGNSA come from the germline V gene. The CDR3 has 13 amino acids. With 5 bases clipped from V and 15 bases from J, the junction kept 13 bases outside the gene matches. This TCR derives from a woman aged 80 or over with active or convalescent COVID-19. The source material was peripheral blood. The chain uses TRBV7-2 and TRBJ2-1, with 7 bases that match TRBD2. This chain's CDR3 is CASSPALGGGLFF. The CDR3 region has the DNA TGTGCCAGCAGCCCCGCTTTGGGCGGGGGTCTGTTCTTC. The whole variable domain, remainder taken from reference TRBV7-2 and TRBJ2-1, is GAGVSQSPSNKVTEKGKDVELRCDPISGHTALYWYRQSLGQGLEFLIYFQGNSAPDKSGLPSDRFSAERTGGSVSTLTIQRTQQEDSAVYLCASSPALGGGLFFGPGTRLTVL.